These T cell receptor beta chains were read from a single sample in a study of T cell repertoires in cytomegalovirus infection. In TCRdb, the reads were re-called with MiXCR into one record per CDR3 protein. Counted here are about 130,000 distinct CDR3 sequences, approximately 8.8% occurring once; the ten biggest clones make up around a tenth. Sequencing was carried out using PBMCs. These receptors were taken from a human donor in good health (CMV status not recorded). Some clones in this sample may be carry-over from other donors' samples. Both conserved end residues are part of each CDR3. A D gene is named only where the DNA matches it firmly. Expanded clones are given a class, and other clones once, few, many or no size at all.

V gene	D gene	clone size	CDR3 length	J gene	CDR3 DNA	CDR3 protein
TRBV19	TRBD2	many	15	TRBJ2-1	TGTGCCAGTAGTGATAGCGGGGCAGGGGTAAATGAGCAGTTCTTC	CASSDSGAGVNEQFF
TRBV7-2	-	many	15	TRBJ1-5	TGTGCCAGCAGCTTAGGACAGCATAGCAATCAGCCCCAGCATTTT	CASSLGQHSNQPQHF
TRBV12-3/TRBV12-4	TRBD1	many	15	TRBJ2-2	TGTGCCAGCAGTCGACAGGGTCGGAACACCGGGGAGCTGTTTTTT	CASSRQGRNTGELFF
TRBV6-2/TRBV6-3	-	many	12	TRBJ2-3	TGTGCCAGCAGTTACCCCCGGGATACGCAGTATTTT	CASSYPRDTQYF
TRBV12-3/TRBV12-4	TRBD2	many	17	TRBJ2-2	TGTGCCAGCAGTTTAGCGCCAGCGGGGGCAAACACCGGGGAGCTGTTTTTT	CASSLAPAGANTGELFF
TRBV19	-	many	13	TRBJ1-6	TGTGCCAGTAGGTGGGAGGGGTCTTCACCCCTCCACTTT	CASRWEGSSPLHF
TRBV12-3/TRBV12-4	-	few	13	TRBJ1-1	TGTGCCAGCAGTGTCAGGGGATCGACTGAAGCTTTCTTT	CASSVRGSTEAFF
TRBV15	TRBD2	many	13	TRBJ2-4	TGTGCCACCAGCAGAGCAGCGGGAATCATTCAGTACTTC	CATSRAAGIIQYF
TRBV2	-	-	14	TRBJ1-4	TGTGCCAGCAGTGAGGGGGCGCGTGCTGAAAAACTGTTTTTT	CASSEGARAEKLFF
TRBV6-5	-	-	11	TRBJ2-5	TGTGCCAGCAGTTACATGGGGCTTAGGTACTTC	CASSYMGLRYF
TRBV23-1	-	few	14	TRBJ1-5	TGCGCCAGCAGTCAAGAGGTTAGCAATCAGCCCCAGCATTTT	CASSQEVSNQPQHF
TRBV3-1	-	many	12	TRBJ1-1	TGTGCCAGCAGCCCTATGGGGACTGAAGCTTTCTTT	CASSPMGTEAFF
TRBV28	TRBD1	few	15	TRBJ1-2	TGTGCCAGCAGTTTAGTGAGGACAGGGGGCTATGGCTACACCTTC	CASSLVRTGGYGYTF
TRBV5-1	-	many	14	TRBJ2-5	TGCGCCAGCAGCTTGTTTACGGGGAGAGAGACCCAGTACTTC	CASSLFTGRETQYF
TRBV29-1	TRBD1	many	13	TRBJ1-1	TGCAGCGTGGGGGACAGGGGGAACACTGAAGCTTTCTTT	CSVGDRGNTEAFF
TRBV19	-	-	13	TRBJ2-5	TGTGCCAGTAGTATAGGGGGCCAAGAGACCCAGTACTTC	CASSIGGQETQYF
TRBV6-4	TRBD1	-	15	TRBJ2-3	TGTGCCAGCAGTGAGCAGACAGGGGGATTAGATACGCAGTATTTT	CASSEQTGGLDTQYF
TRBV28	-	many	14	TRBJ2-7	TGTGCCAGCAGTTTCCGGCATAACTCCTACGAGCAGTACTTC	CASSFRHNSYEQYF
TRBV7-6	-	many	14	TRBJ2-3	TGTGCCAGCAGCCCCATGTCGGCTACAGATACGCAGTATTTT	CASSPMSATDTQYF
TRBV19	TRBD1	many	15	TRBJ2-1	TGTGCCAGTAGTAAGGGACAGGGCCTATACAATGAGCAGTTCTTC	CASSKGQGLYNEQFF
TRBV5-4	TRBD1	few	15	TRBJ2-7	TGTGCCAGCAGCCTCCAGGGGGCCCCAACCTACGAGCAGTACTTC	CASSLQGAPTYEQYF